This TCR beta chain was identified in a study of radiation and T cells in renal cell carcinoma. The assay was immunoSEQ multiplex PCR, and TCRdb's table has in-frame clones only and misses some. The data show 97,000 or so clones, approximately 80% seen once. This CDR3 comprises 10 residues. The germline V gene has CDR1 LNHDA and CDR2 SQIVND (reference sequence). V dropped 7 bases and J dropped 6 bases, with 5 bases sitting between them. Time point of the sample: blood 4 weeks post-SBRT, at nephrectomy. Stated treatment: 15 Gy SBRT to primary tumor, nephrectomy 4 weeks later. After SBRT, blood was collected at 2 and 4 weeks, plus baseline.

The sequenced sample was blood, obtained from a patient whose treatment included radiotherapy and nephrectomy. The TCR sequence derives from a man in his sixties with renal cell carcinoma. This chain links TRBV19 with TRBJ2-3, with D uncertain. CDR3 sequence: CASKQDTQYF. The CDR3 DNA is TGTGCCAGTAAGCAGGATACGCAGTATTTT.